One sample yielded the 10 T cell receptor beta chains listed below, sequenced in a study of technical replicates of blood from a few donors. The assay was immunoSEQ multiplex PCR, and TCRdb's table has in-frame clones only and misses some. This sample has about 85,000 clones; about 93% occur once, and the top ten carry 0.2% to 0.3%. Sequenced sample: T cells isolated from PBMCs. These receptors were collected from a human donor in good health.

The rearrangement uses TRBV30 and TRBJ2-7; D is undetermined. The CDR3 runs 11 residues. V lost 2 bases and J 0 bases, leaving 2 bases between the germline ends. In germline, CDR1 is GTSNPN, CDR2 SVGIG (reference sequence). For the CDR3, the DNA is TGTGCCTGGAGTCGCTCCTACGAGCAGTACTTC. It translates to CAWSRSYEQYF.

CDR3 bases: TGTGCCAGCAGCCAAGGTTTTTCAGGGGACGATTCACCCCTCCACTTT. Encoded protein: CASSQGFSGDDSPLHF. The J gene is TRBJ1-6, the V gene TRBV4-2; D perhaps matches TRBD1 (6 bases). V was pared by 1 base and J by 8 bases, with 15 bases between. Germline lookup yields CDR1 LGHNA and CDR2 YNFKEQ. The CDR3 runs 16 residues.

This chain links TRBV2 with TRBJ2-2; the match to TRBD2 covers 11 bases. Per the germline V gene, CDR1 is SNHLY and CDR2 is FYNNEI. The CDR3 loop spans 15 amino acids. V trimming: 4 bases; J trimming: 3 bases; junction bases outside the gene matches: 1. The CDR3 is CASSASGGYTGELFF. The CDR3 nucleotides read TGTGCCAGCAGTGCTAGCGGGGGGTACACCGGGGAGCTGTTTTTT.

The rearrangement links TRBV5-4 to TRBJ2-5; 8 bases fit TRBD1. The V segment lost 7 bases and the J segment 5 bases; nucleotides outside the gene matches: 16. Germline CDR1 and CDR2: SGHNT and YYREEE (reference sequence). The CDR3 length is 16 residues. CDR3 sequence reads: CASLRYSGGPRETQYF. The DNA of the CDR3 is TGTGCCAGCTTAAGATATTCAGGGGGCCCAAGGGAGACCCAGTACTTC.

This chain connects TRBV6-1 to TRBJ2-2; TRBD2 agrees at 11 bases. The J segment lost 6 bases and the V segment lost 6 bases, leaving 6 bases of the junction unmatched. Germline CDR1 is MNHNS and CDR2 is SASEGT. The CDR3 runs 15 residues. This CDR3 is CASRLLAGAPGELFF. In DNA, the CDR3 is TGTGCCAGCAGATTACTAGCGGGAGCCCCCGGGGAGCTGTTTTTT.

On this clone: At one boundary the junction diverges from the germline segment, which might be a read error. V and J are TRBV18 and TRBJ2-1; TRBD2 matches 7 bases. The CDR3 runs to 16 residues. Germline lookup yields CDR1 KGHSH and CDR2 LQKENI. The CDR3 coding sequence is TGTGCCAGCTCGCCACCGGGTAGCGGGCGCTACAATGAGCAGTTCTTC. Its translation: CASSPPGSGRYNEQFF.

The chain joins TRBV19 to TRBJ2-5, with D perhaps matching TRBD1 (5 bases). Deletions cut 4 bases from V and 0 bases from J, with 9 bases between. CDR1 and CDR2 (germline): LNHDA, SQIVND (reference sequence). The CDR3 runs to 14 residues. CDR3 protein: CASSKTAYQETQYF. DNA for the CDR3: TGTGCCAGTAGTAAGACAGCGTACCAAGAGACCCAGTACTTC.

This clone appeared once. This chain links TRBV9 with TRBJ2-4; TRBD2 matches at 7 bases. Germline CDR1 and CDR2: SGDLS and YYNGEE. The CDR3 contains 15 residues. The trim removed 6 bases at V and 3 bases at J, leaving 9 bases unmatched. Here the CDR3 reads CASIGSGDCKNIQYF. CDR3 nucleotide sequence: TGTGCCAGCATAGGGAGCGGGGACTGCAAAAACATTCAGTACTTC.

The chain carries TRBV27 and TRBJ2-3; 9 bases match TRBD1. J lost 7 bases, V lost 6 bases, and 14 bases had no gene match. The CDR3 runs 16 residues. The germline gives CDR1 MNHEY, CDR2 SMNVEV (reference sequence). CDR3 protein: CASSRISRDRDNTQYF. For the CDR3, the DNA is TGTGCCAGCAGCAGAATCAGCCGGGACAGGGATAATACGCAGTATTTT.

V is TRBV6-5 and J is TRBJ2-7, with a tentative D call TRBD2 (5 bases). The CDR3 has 15 amino acids. Trimming took 4 bases from V and 3 from J, leaving 16 bases between them. Germline V gives CDR1 MNHEY, CDR2 SVGAGI. This CDR3 is CASSFAALGSYEQYF. CDR3 nucleotides: TGTGCCAGCAGTTTCGCAGCCCTGGGGAGCTACGAGCAGTACTTC.